This T cell receptor beta chain was captured by sequencing in a study of spatial heterogeneity in lung cancer. The time point: sample taken at primary tumor resection. The donors, around 71 patients with untreated early-stage non-small cell lung cancer, provided the samples. The input material, whole RNA from tumor, nontumor lung or frozen PBMC, was sequenced unsorted. Every cDNA TCR molecule received its own unique molecular identifier. TCRdb analysed the 5' RACE reads with MiXCR anew, one entry per CDR3 protein. Counted here are 10,000 to 15,000 distinct CDR3 sequences, roughly 5.2% occurring once; the ten biggest clones make up approximately 40%. The CDR3 is 13 residues long. The germline gives CDR1 MNHEY, CDR2 SVGAGI. V was clipped by 2 bases and J by 4 bases, with 8 bases between them. General study points: For expanded intratumoral alpha and beta TCRs, counts tracked tumor mutation counts.

This clonotype is judged medium-sized. What it recognizes is unknown. This sequence originates from a male donor with early-stage non-small cell lung cancer. The V and J genes are TRBV6-5 and TRBJ1-1; D is undetermined. Sequences were derived from lung tumor tissue, sampled at surgery. CDR3 region: CASSYQEGTEAFF. The CDR3 DNA reads TGTGCCAGCAGTTACCAGGAGGGCACTGAAGCTTTCTTT.